This record concerns one T cell receptor (beta chain) sequence. Unique molecular identifiers were used in preparing the TCRbeta library. In TCRdb, the PCR reads were re-called with MiXCR into one record per CDR3 protein. This table has 600,000 to 700,000 distinct CDR3 sequences, roughly 15% appearing once. This entry is derived from a study of T-cell reconstitution after alpha-beta-depleted transplantation in children. Germline CDR1 and CDR2: DFQATT and SNEGSKA (reference sequence). This CDR3 contains 14 residues. Here the sequenced sample was PBMCs from the stem cell graft donor, taken from the stem cell graft. The rearrangement joins TRBV20-1 to TRBJ1-2; the D gene is possibly TRBD1 (6 bases). The sequence was collected from a human donor who donated a stem cell graft to a child with acute myeloid leukemia. As DNA, the CDR3 is TGCTGGGCTAGAGACAGGAGGATCAACTATGGCTACACCTTC. Its translation is CWARDRRINYGYTF.